The 18 T cell receptor beta chains below were found in one sample sequenced in a study of beta chain features in type 1 diabetes (dated by TCRdb to 2016 to 2019). The library was obtained by the immunoSEQ multiplex PCR assay. The High Capacity cDNA Reverse Transcription Kit was used to reverse transcribe all of the isolated RNA, meaning that expressed TCRB transcripts were what got sequenced. Not all clones reach the TCRdb copy of this immuneACCESS table, which keeps in-frame sequences only. Checked studies attribute under half of the gap to unresolved V genes and leave the rest unexplained. The sample table contains about 900,000 clones; only one count was recorded for under 20% of them. The top ten clones comprise 0.023% of the sample. Sample: naive CD4+ T cells from blood. Sample cell subset or site, as interpreted from the label and publication: true naive CD4+ T cells. Source of these receptors: a woman between 18 and 29 years old in good health.

The chain links TRBV28 to TRBJ2-1, with TRBD2 matching over 8 bases. V lost 4 bases to trimming and J lost 4 bases; unmatched junction nucleotides: 15. From germline, CDR1 is MDHEN and CDR2 SYDVKM. CDR3 size: 18 residues. The CDR3 DNA is TGTGCCAGCAGTTCGCGGGGGGACCCTCGGACTCGTTACAATGAGCAGTTCTTC. Translated, it gives CASSSRGDPRTRYNEQFF.

Note on this clone: The sample holds other DNA sequences that translate to the same CDR3. The genes are TRBV5-1 and TRBJ2-1, with TRBD1 matching over 8 bases. The CDR3 length is 13 residues. J was trimmed by 4 bases and V by 4 bases; bases with no gene match: 1. CDR1 and CDR2 (germline): SGHRS, YFSETQ. The chain's CDR3 is CASSRDRYNEQFF. The CDR3 coding sequence is TGCGCCAGCAGCAGGGACAGGTACAATGAGCAGTTCTTC.

This clone was observed a handful of times. V and J are TRBV4-3 and TRBJ2-2; D uncertain. Germline assignment: CDR1 LGHNA and CDR2 YSLEER. Trimming took off 0 bases at V and 6 bases at J, with 11 bases between the two ends. This CDR3 contains 15 residues. As DNA, the CDR3 is TGCGCCAGCAGCCAAGATCCCCTAGTGCCCGGGGAGCTGTTTTTT. Its protein is CASSQDPLVPGELFF.

Only a few counts were recorded for this clone. V usage is TRBV13 and J usage is TRBJ2-5; D perhaps matches TRBD2 (5 bases). Trimming pared 6 bases from V and 5 bases from J, leaving 16 bases between. Germline CDR1 and CDR2: PRHDT and FYEKMQ (reference sequence). The CDR3 extends over 14 amino acids. The CDR3 coding sequence is TGTGCCAGCAGTCATGGACTCGGTAGGGAGACCCAGTACTTC. It translates to CASSHGLGRETQYF.

This clone was seen more than once but under ten times. This chain uses TRBV7-2 with TRBJ2-5, with a weak D call TRBD1 (6 bases). The J call may be faulty, since TRBJ2-7 better matches the DNA end. CDR3 length: 16 amino acids. In germline, CDR1 is SGHTA, CDR2 FQGNSA. The chain's CDR3 is CASSLVTGKGAYEQYF. The CDR3 nucleotides read TGTGCCAGCAGCTTAGTAACAGGGAAAGGGGCCTACGAGCAGTACTTC.

This clone was found a few times. The CDR3 nucleotides read TGCGCCAGCAGCCAAGACTCCGGGGAAAAACTGTTTTTT. It encodes CASSQDSGEKLFF. V usage is TRBV4-3 and J usage is TRBJ1-4; D gene ambiguous. Per the germline V gene, CDR1 is LGHNA and CDR2 is YSLEER. The CDR3 is 13 amino acids. Trimming stripped 0 bases from V and 8 bases from J, with 7 bases between.

This clone has a handful of counts. J is TRBJ1-2 and V is TRBV7-9, with 7 bases that match TRBD1. V shed 5 bases and J 0 bases; nucleotides not matched to a gene: 9. The germline gives CDR1 SEHNR, CDR2 FQNEAQ (reference sequence). There are 16 residues in the CDR3. CDR3 bases: TGTGCCAGCAGCCCTCACGGCGGACAGGCTAACTATGGCTACACCTTC. It encodes CASSPHGGQANYGYTF.

The CDR3 DNA reads as TGTGCCAGTAATCACCCGGGGGACGCCTATGGCTACACCTTC. Its protein is CASNHPGDAYGYTF. The chain uses TRBV19 and TRBJ1-2; maybe TRBD1 (5 bases). CDR1 and CDR2 from the germline V gene are LNHDA and SQIVND (reference sequence). V was trimmed by 7 bases and J by 4 bases, leaving 16 bases between them. This CDR3 region has 14 residues.

The CDR3 here is CASSLLGVSGRYEQYF. CDR3 coding DNA: TGTGCCAGCAGTCTCCTCGGAGTCTCTGGGCGCTACGAGCAGTACTTC. The V gene is TRBV28, the J gene TRBJ2-7, with D hard to call. Germline CDR1 MDHEN, CDR2 SYDVKM. The CDR3 runs to 16 residues. V dropped 5 bases and J dropped 3 bases, with 20 bases sitting between them.

This rearrangement joins TRBV5-1 to TRBJ1-4; 7 nucleotides align to TRBD1. This CDR3 has 14 residues. V lost 6 bases to trimming and J lost 3 bases; unmatched junction nucleotides: 5. Germline V gives CDR1 SGHRS, CDR2 YFSETQ. CDR3 nucleotide sequence: TGCGCCAGCAAAGCGCAGGGGGCTAATGAAAAACTGTTTTTT. Translated, it gives CASKAQGANEKLFF. The full variable domain, with the rest looked up from reference TRBV5-1 and TRBJ1-4, is KAGVTQTPRYLIKTRGQQVTLSCSPISGHRSVSWYQQTPGQGLQFLFEYFSETQRNKGNFPGRFSGRQFSNSRSEMNVSTLELGDSALYLCASKAQGANEKLFFGSGTQLSVL.

The V and J genes are TRBV7-9 and TRBJ2-1, with 9 nucleotides matching TRBD1. V lost 6 bases and J lost 6; bases outside the gene matches: 6. The CDR3 length is 14 residues. Per the germline V gene, CDR1 is SEHNR and CDR2 is FQNEAQ (reference sequence). The CDR3 bases are TGTGCCAGCAGTCACGTGGGACAGGGCAATGAGCAGTTCTTC. Protein: CASSHVGQGNEQFF.

This clone was counted between two and nine times. The V call is TRBV7-2, the J call TRBJ1-3, with no clear D. Trimming cost V 0 bases and J 0 bases, with 9 bases left between them. The CDR3 runs 16 residues. CDR1 SGHTA and CDR2 FQGNSA come from the germline V gene. The CDR3 protein is CASSLASGSSGNTIYF. For the CDR3, the DNA is TGTGCCAGCAGCTTAGCATCGGGGAGCTCTGGAAACACCATATATTTT.

The chain carries TRBV27 and TRBJ2-2; D is unresolved. V was clipped by 3 bases and J by 2 bases, with 7 bases between them. The CDR3 extends over 14 amino acids. Looked up from germline, CDR1 is MNHEY and CDR2 is SMNVEV (reference sequence). The CDR3 spells CASSFSPNTGELFF. The DNA for the CDR3 is TGTGCCAGCAGTTTTAGCCCCAACACCGGGGAGCTGTTTTTT.

The chain combines TRBV28 with TRBJ1-5, with D perhaps matching TRBD1 (5 bases). Germline V gene lookup returns CDR1 MDHEN and CDR2 SYDVKM. The length of the CDR3 is 15 residues. Trimming left V 2 bases short and J 2 bases short, with 10 bases between. The CDR3, as DNA: TGTGCCAGCAGTTTAGGGGGAAAGGGCAATCAGCCCCAGCATTTT. Translation: CASSLGGKGNQPQHF.

The chain is built from TRBV19 and TRBJ1-5, with no clear D. CDR3 size: 16 residues. V was cut by 1 base and J by 0 bases, with 10 bases left in between. Per germline, CDR1 LNHDA and CDR2 SQIVND (reference sequence). The CDR3 sequence is CASSIGGRNSNQPQHF. CDR3 DNA sequence: TGTGCCAGTAGTATAGGCGGCAGGAATAGCAATCAGCCCCAGCATTTT.

V is TRBV5-4 and J is TRBJ1-2; D call uncertain. V was clipped by 0 bases and J by 3 bases, with 15 bases between them. CDR1 is SGHNT, CDR2 YYREEE, per germline (reference sequence). The CDR3 is made up of 16 amino acids. The CDR3 here is CASSLAVGRSYYGYTF. CDR3 DNA: TGTGCCAGCAGCTTGGCCGTAGGCAGGTCGTACTATGGCTACACCTTC.

J is TRBJ2-1 and V is TRBV7-2; 10 nucleotides agree with TRBD2. Germline CDR1 SGHTA, CDR2 FQGNSA. J lost 7 bases, V lost 4 bases, and 10 bases had no gene match. The CDR3 runs 16 residues. This CDR3 is CASSYNGLAVSNEQFF. For the CDR3, the DNA is TGTGCCAGCAGCTACAACGGACTAGCGGTTTCTAATGAGCAGTTCTTC.

This clone appeared a few times. The V call is TRBV6-5, the J call TRBJ2-5; no reliable D call. Germline V gene data show CDR1 as MNHEY and CDR2 as SVGAGI. Trimming removed 5 bases at V and 5 bases at J, with 9 bases between. The CDR3 sequence is 12 residues long. The CDR3 sequence: CASSRMGETQYF. In DNA form, the CDR3 reads TGTGCCAGCAGTCGGATGGGCGAGACCCAGTACTTC.